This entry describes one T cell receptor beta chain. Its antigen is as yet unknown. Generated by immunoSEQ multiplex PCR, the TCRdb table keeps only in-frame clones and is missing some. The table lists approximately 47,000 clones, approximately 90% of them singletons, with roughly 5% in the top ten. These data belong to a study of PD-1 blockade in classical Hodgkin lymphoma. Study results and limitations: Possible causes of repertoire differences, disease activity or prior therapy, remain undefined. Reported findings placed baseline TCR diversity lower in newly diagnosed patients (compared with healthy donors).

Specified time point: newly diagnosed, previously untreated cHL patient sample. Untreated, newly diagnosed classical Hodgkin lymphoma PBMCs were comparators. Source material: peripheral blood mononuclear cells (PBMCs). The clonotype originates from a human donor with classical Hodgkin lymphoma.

In nucleotides, the CDR3 is TGTGCCAGCAGCTTTTTCGGGCCGTACAATGAGCAGTTCTTC. It codes for CASSFFGPYNEQFF. The chain recombines TRBV7-2 with TRBJ2-1; D not resolved. The V and J ends lost 3 bases and 4 bases respectively, with 10 bases between them. Germline V gives CDR1 SGHTA, CDR2 FQGNSA. This CDR3 has 14 residues.